The next 28 T cell receptor beta chains were all read from a single sample in a study of blood T cell repertoires in COVID-19 (TCRdb year 2020). To prepare the library, the immunoSEQ multiplex PCR assay was applied. TCRdb's version of the immuneACCESS table is confined to in-frame rearrangements and falls short of the full clone set. An unresolved V gene accounts for under half of the shortfall where checked; the remainder is of unknown origin. Recorded for this sample are over 110,000 clones; about 91% of them occurred a single time. The top ten clonotypes cover roughly 30% of the sample. Sequenced sample: peripheral blood. Every receptor here comes from a human donor in a cohort sampled during active COVID-19.

The J gene is TRBJ1-2, the V gene TRBV2; 9 bases fit TRBD1. Per the germline V gene, CDR1 is SNHLY and CDR2 is FYNNEI. V lost 5 bases to trimming and J lost 7 bases; unmatched junction nucleotides: 5. The CDR3 has 13 residues. The CDR3 protein is CASSLGQGVGYTF. The CDR3 DNA reads as TGTGCCAGCAGTCTGGGACAGGGAGTTGGCTACACCTTC.

The chain carries TRBV7-3 and TRBJ2-4; 16 bases align to TRBD2. The trim removed 5 bases at V and 0 bases at J, leaving 13 bases unmatched. CDR1 SGHTA and CDR2 FQGTGA come from the germline V gene. The CDR3 totals 21 residues. DNA for the CDR3: TGTGCCAGCAGCCCCTCCACCGGGACTAGCGGGGGGGCCGGAGCCAAAAACATTCAGTACTTC. Its translation is CASSPSTGTSGGAGAKNIQYF.

This sequence joins TRBV29-1 and TRBJ1-1, with D maybe TRBD1 (6 bases). CDR1 is SQVTM, CDR2 ANQGSEA, per germline. The CDR3 length is 14 residues. Trimming removed 1 base from V and 4 bases from J, with 13 bases in between. The CDR3 nucleotides are TGCAGCGTTGAAGTAGCAGGGGCGGCCACTGAAGCTTTCTTT. It yields the protein CSVEVAGAATEAFF. Full variable domain (remainder filled in from reference TRBV29-1 and TRBJ1-1): SAVISQKPSRDICQRGTSLTIQCQVDSQVTMMFWYRQQPGQSLTLIATANQGSEATYESGFVIDKFPISRPNLTFSTLTVSNMSPEDSSIYLCSVEVAGAATEAFFGQGTRLTVV.

This chain uses TRBV11-3 with TRBJ2-1; 11 positions match TRBD2. V dropped 5 bases and J dropped 3; count of bases not matched to a gene: 3. The CDR3 is made up of 15 amino acids. Germline V gene data show CDR1 as SGHNT and CDR2 as YENEEA. In DNA form, the CDR3 reads TGTGCCAGCAGCCGAGGGACTAGCGGCTACAATGAGCAGTTCTTC. It yields the protein CASSRGTSGYNEQFF.

This rearrangement joins TRBV7-9 to TRBJ2-3; the match to TRBD1 covers 7 bases. CDR3 size: 11 residues. After removal of 5 bases from V and 10 bases from J, the junction contained 3 bases not matched to a gene. Germline CDR1 and CDR2: SEHNR and FQNEAQ (reference sequence). CDR3 DNA sequence: TGTGCCAGCAGCCGACAGGGAGCGCAGTATTTT. Amino acid sequence: CASSRQGAQYF.

The V and J genes are TRBV3-1 (or the pseudogene TRBV3-2) and TRBJ2-7; D is perhaps TRBD1 (6 bases). The germline CDR1 and CDR2 sequences are LGHDT and YNNKEL (reference sequence). V lost 7 bases and J 2 bases, leaving 18 bases between the germline ends. CDR3 size: 15 residues. The CDR3 here is CASTNTGKGTYEQYF. CDR3 DNA: TGTGCCAGCACCAACACAGGGAAAGGGACCTACGAGCAGTACTTC.

The rearrangement uses TRBV2 and TRBJ1-2, with unresolved D. Germline lookup yields CDR1 SNHLY and CDR2 FYNNEI. With 6 bases removed from V and 0 bases from J, the gap between germline ends came to 11 bases. This CDR3 is built from 14 residues. The CDR3 DNA reads TGTGCCAGCAGCCGCCTAATAGCTAACTATGGCTACACCTTC. Its protein product is CASSRLIANYGYTF.

This chain connects TRBV6-1 to TRBJ2-2; a weak D match, TRBD1 (6 bases). This CDR3 has 13 residues. Per the germline V gene, CDR1 is MNHNS and CDR2 is SASEGT. Trimming took 2 bases from V and 7 from J, leaving 8 bases between them. In DNA, the CDR3 is TGTGCCAGCAGTGAAACAGGGATCGGGGAGCTGTTTTTT. Encoded protein: CASSETGIGELFF.

The V and J genes are TRBV19 and TRBJ2-2; the match to TRBD1 covers 7 bases. J lost 1 base, V lost 1 base, and 3 bases had no gene match. The CDR3 contains 16 residues. Germline V gives CDR1 LNHDA, CDR2 SQIVND (reference sequence). CDR3: CASSIGGQVNTGELFF. CDR3 nucleotide sequence: TGTGCCAGTAGTATAGGAGGACAGGTGAACACCGGGGAGCTGTTTTTT.

CDR3 coding DNA: TGTGCCAGCAGCTTCGGACTAGCGGGGAATTACGAGCAGTACTTC. Translation: CASSFGLAGNYEQYF. This chain joins TRBV5-4 and TRBJ2-7; 12 bases are shared with TRBD2. The V gene end was trimmed by 2 bases and the J gene end by 4 bases; junction bases not matched to a gene: 4. Germline V CDR1 and CDR2: SGHNT, YYREEE (reference sequence). CDR3 length: 15 residues.

This clone came up a few times. The chain joins TRBV7-9 to TRBJ2-1; 7 bases fit TRBD2. This CDR3 contains 17 residues. In germline, CDR1 is SEHNR, CDR2 FQNEAQ (reference sequence). The trim removed 4 bases at V and 4 bases at J, leaving 13 bases unmatched. The CDR3 DNA reads as TGTGCCAGCAGCTCCCTGACTAGCCTGTCGATATACAATGAGCAGTTCTTC. Amino acids: CASSSLTSLSIYNEQFF.

The J gene is TRBJ1-1, the V gene TRBV15; D is uncertain. CDR1 and CDR2 (germline): LNHNV, YYDKDF (reference sequence). This CDR3 has 12 amino acids. The V end was cut by 6 bases, the J end by 4 bases, with 9 bases between. The CDR3 region has the DNA TGTGCCACCAGGCGGGAGGGCACTGAAGCTTTCTTT. Encoded protein: CATRREGTEAFF.

The chain combines TRBV6-5 with TRBJ2-5; 8 bases agree with TRBD1. The CDR3 is made up of 13 amino acids. CDR1 is MNHEY and CDR2 is SVGAGI in the germline V gene. The CDR3: CASRGRVQETQYF. The CDR3 bases are TGTGCTTCCAGGGGGCGGGTCCAAGAGACCCAGTACTTC.

The chain is built from TRBV19 and TRBJ2-1; D may be TRBD2 (5 bases). Germline CDR1 reads LNHDA; CDR2 reads SQIVND (reference sequence). V was shortened by 8 bases and J by 4 bases, with 15 bases between the two germline ends. The CDR3 totals 14 residues. The CDR3 region is CASPGDGLYNEQFF. The CDR3 region has the DNA TGTGCCAGTCCCGGGGATGGCCTTTACAATGAGCAGTTCTTC.

The rearrangement joins TRBV9 to TRBJ2-5; D might be TRBD2 (6 bases). The germline gives CDR1 SGDLS, CDR2 YYNGEE. The CDR3 covers 15 residues. V lost 0 bases to trimming and J lost 3 bases, with 12 bases between them. This CDR3 reads CASSVGRGQEETQYF. CDR3 nucleotide sequence: TGTGCCAGCAGCGTAGGGAGGGGCCAAGAAGAGACCCAGTACTTC.

This clone appeared once. The rearrangement links TRBV19 to TRBJ2-7, with a possible D match to TRBD2 (5 bases). This CDR3 is 14 amino acids long. Germline lookup yields CDR1 LNHDA and CDR2 SQIVND (reference sequence). Trimming removed 4 bases from V and 3 bases from J, with 13 bases in between. CDR3 coding DNA: TGTGCCAGTAGTACTCCGGGGATCTTCTACGAGCAGTACTTC. It is translated as CASSTPGIFYEQYF.

V gene TRBV7-2 combines with J gene TRBJ2-5, with a tentative D call TRBD2 (6 bases). There are 16 residues in the CDR3. V dropped 1 base and J dropped 5 bases, with 17 bases sitting between them. Germline V gives CDR1 SGHTA, CDR2 FQGNSA. The CDR3 reads CASSLVRGPPGETQYF. The CDR3 bases are TGTGCCAGCAGCTTAGTGCGGGGTCCCCCAGGGGAGACCCAGTACTTC.

This clone is a singleton in its sample. The rearrangement links TRBV10-3 to TRBJ1-2; 7 positions match TRBD1. The J segment lost 4 bases and the V segment lost 3 bases, leaving 5 bases of the junction unmatched. Germline CDR1 reads ENHRY; CDR2 reads SYGVKD. The CDR3 consists of 14 residues. The CDR3 reads CAISDGTDIYGYTF. Written as DNA, the CDR3 is TGTGCCATCAGTGACGGGACAGACATCTATGGCTACACCTTC.

DNA of the CDR3: TGCGCCAGCAGCCAAGATAGATCATTTTGGAACACTGAAGCTTTCTTT. Translation gives CASSQDRSFWNTEAFF. J is TRBJ1-1 and V is TRBV4-3, with D unresolved. This CDR3 comprises 16 residues. Germline V CDR1 and CDR2: LGHNA, YSLEER. The V gene lost 0 bases and the J gene lost 1 base, with 12 bases spanning the gap.

The chain is built from TRBV6-5 and TRBJ1-1; TRBD1 might be the D (5 bases). Trimming cost V 5 bases and J 5 bases, with 9 bases left between them. In germline, CDR1 is MNHEY, CDR2 SVGAGI. The CDR3 runs 12 residues. The chain's CDR3 is CASSTRDTEAFF. CDR3 sequence (DNA): TGTGCCAGCAGTACCAGGGATACTGAAGCTTTCTTT.

The rearrangement uses TRBV3-1 (or the pseudogene TRBV3-2) and TRBJ1-2; D is perhaps TRBD1 (5 bases). With 3 bases removed from V and 7 bases from J, the gap between germline ends came to 12 bases. The length of the CDR3 is 13 residues. Germline lookup yields CDR1 LGHDT and CDR2 YNNKEL (reference sequence). The CDR3: CASSHARVGGYTF. The CDR3 DNA follows: TGTGCCAGCAGCCACGCCAGGGTGGGTGGCTACACCTTC.

J is TRBJ2-5 and V is TRBV5-1, with 11 bases fitting TRBD2. Germline V CDR1 and CDR2: SGHRS, YFSETQ. V was pared by 4 bases and J by 5 bases, with 4 bases of the junction left unmatched. This CDR3 region has 14 residues. CDR3 nucleotide sequence: TGCGCCAGCAGCCCGACTAGCGGGATGGAGACCCAGTACTTC. It codes for CASSPTSGMETQYF.

This sequence joins TRBV11-2 and TRBJ1-1; a possible D gene is TRBD1 (5 bases). The CDR3 runs 14 residues. Trimming stripped 5 bases from V and 1 base from J, with 11 bases between. Germline CDR1 SGHAT, CDR2 FQNNGV. CDR3 DNA sequence: TGTGCCAGCAGCCCAATCACAGGGAACACTGAAGCTTTCTTT. Translation gives CASSPITGNTEAFF.

This clone showed up just once. CDR3 DNA sequence: TGCGCCAGCAGCAGCAGGGCCACTGAAGCTTTCTTT. Its translation: CASSSRATEAFF. V usage is TRBV5-1 and J usage is TRBJ1-1; a possible D gene is TRBD1 (5 bases). The CDR3 has 12 residues. The V end lost 4 bases, the J end lost 4 bases, and 8 bases lay between the germline ends. Germline assignment: CDR1 SGHRS and CDR2 YFSETQ.

The J gene is TRBJ2-1, the V gene TRBV5-8; possible D gene TRBD2, 6 bases. The CDR3 sequence is 17 residues long. The V gene's germline CDR1 is SGHTS and CDR2 YDEGEE. V lost 2 bases and J 4 bases, leaving 19 bases between the germline ends. The CDR3 loop reads CASSFSVRPSDYNEQFF. Written as DNA, the CDR3 is TGTGCCAGCAGCTTCTCCGTCAGGCCTAGCGATTACAATGAGCAGTTCTTC.

Note on this clone: This CDR3 is also generated by other DNA sequences in the sample. The V and J genes are TRBV2 and TRBJ1-1, with D possibly matching TRBD1 (6 bases). This CDR3 has 13 amino acids. Trimming shortened V by 7 bases and J by 1 base, and 10 bases separated the two germline ends. Germline loops: CDR1 SNHLY, CDR2 FYNNEI. The DNA of the CDR3 is TGTGCCAGCACTCCAGGGGAGAACACTGAAGCTTTCTTT. Residues: CASTPGENTEAFF.

The chain joins TRBV18 to TRBJ2-5; 8 bases line up with TRBD2. Germline CDR1 KGHSH, CDR2 LQKENI. Trimming removed 1 base from V and 2 bases from J; junction bases left unmatched: 9. The CDR3 consists of 17 residues. The CDR3 DNA sequence: TGTGCCAGCTCACCACGAGCGGGAGACCTTGGACAAGAGACCCAGTACTTC. This gives the protein CASSPRAGDLGQETQYF.

This chain links TRBV7-2 with TRBJ1-3; weak D call: TRBD1 (6 bases). The CDR3 has 14 amino acids. V was shortened by 5 bases and J by 0 bases, with 8 bases between the two germline ends. Per germline, CDR1 SGHTA and CDR2 FQGNSA. Here the CDR3 reads CASSADSSGNTIYF. CDR3 DNA: TGTGCCAGCAGCGCGGACAGCTCTGGAAACACCATATATTTT.